This T cell receptor beta chain appears in the sequencing data of a study of blood T cell repertoires in COVID-19. Germline assignment: CDR1 SGHAT and CDR2 FQNNGV. CDR3 length: 16 amino acids. Trimming shortened V by 2 bases and J by 4 bases, and 15 bases separated the two germline ends. This table comes from immunoSEQ multiplex PCR, and its TCRdb copy is limited to in-frame clones, with some not included. The data contain a few hundred thousand clones, over 75% of them singletons. The chain has TRBV11-2 and TRBJ2-1; D is possibly TRBD1 (6 bases). The sequence derives from a woman in her thirties or forties with acute COVID-19. Material: PBMCs or T cells enriched from blood (not recorded which). The DNA of the CDR3 is TGTGCCAGCAGCTTATGGGGCAGGGGTTTATACAATGAGCAGTTCTTC. Translated, it gives CASSLWGRGLYNEQFF.